This note documents a single T cell receptor (beta chain) sequence. What it binds is not known. The data stem from a study of T cell repertoires in cytomegalovirus infection. As for the study in general: Recently described HLA-C-restricted plus well-studied HLA-B-restricted CMV epitopes were used. A matching HLA type, together with CMV infection, was signaled by public TCR beta signatures.

Study-wide findings and caveats: Across the ex vivo response, the dominant clonotypes were HLA-C-restricted CMV-specific TCR beta clonotypes. Carriers of CMV plus the relevant HLA were identified by cumulative public TCR beta family frequency.

The CDR3 is made up of 14 amino acids. Trimming pared 7 bases from V and 8 bases from J, leaving 18 bases between. TCRdb re-analysed the reads in MiXCR, keeping a single row per CDR3 protein. The sample has 750,000 to 900,000 distinct CDR3 sequences; almost 30% are singletons. The chain is built from TRBV12-3 or TRBV12-4 and TRBJ2-4; D is ambiguous. This specimen was cultured CD8+ T cells from PBMCs, taken from culture after CMV antigen stimulation. This receptor was taken from a human donor in good health (CMV status not recorded). Some clones in this sample may be carry-over from other donors' samples. Here the CDR3 DNA reads TGTGCCAGCACCCCCGTAGAAAGCTTAGACATTCAGTACTTC. It translates to CASTPVESLDIQYF.